A selection of T cell receptor beta chains follows, all from one sample in a study of CD8 T cells in ankylosing spondylitis. TCRdb independently ran MiXCR on the 5' RACE reads; one entry per CDR3 protein. This table holds tens of thousands of distinct CDR3 sequences, approximately 28% found once. The sample consisted of synovial fluid, either unsorted or a sorted T cell fraction (not recorded which). The receptors shown here come from a male donor with ankylosing spondylitis. The CDR3 runs from the conserved cysteine through the conserved F or W.

V gene	J gene	CDR3 protein
TRBV20-1	TRBJ2-1	CSARDGLAGEYNEQFF
TRBV10-1	TRBJ2-2	CASSGERTGELFF
TRBV20-1	TRBJ2-7	CRARDGRENHEQYF
TRBV7-2	TRBJ1-2	CASSALPPPGGYTF
TRBV24-1	TRBJ2-1	CATSDLDSSYKQFF
TRBV5-1	TRBJ2-7	CASSDPPGLADEQYF
TRBV4-1	TRBJ2-2	CASSQEKTGGDTGELFF
TRBV7-2	TRBJ2-1	CASSFEGNEQFF
TRBV4-1	TRBJ1-1	CASSYNTGGTEAFF
TRBV24-1	TRBJ1-2	CATSGPLGYGYTF
TRBV12-3/TRBV12-4	TRBJ2-2	CASSFSGSETGELFF
TRBV2	TRBJ2-1	CASRRGAGENREQFF
TRBV9	TRBJ2-1	CASSPRETGFYNEQFF
TRBV29-1	TRBJ2-1	CSVEGVLKNYNEQFF
TRBV6-2/TRBV6-3	TRBJ2-5	CASRQQETQYF
TRBV4-2	TRBJ1-2	CASSPFRNYGYTF
TRBV5-1	TRBJ2-3	CASRAIAGYTDTQYF
TRBV19	TRBJ2-1	CASSTSGLNNEQFF
TRBV18	TRBJ2-3	CASSPSNTDTQYF
TRBV7-2	TRBJ2-3	CASSPGTGGLTDTQYF
TRBV29-1	TRBJ2-3	CSVPSASTDTQYF
TRBV7-8	TRBJ2-1	CASSSTSGRVNEQFF
TRBV20-1	TRBJ2-7	CSARGTGDYYEQYF
TRBV5-1	TRBJ2-6	CASSEGLAGANGANVLTF